Shown below are 18 T cell receptor beta chains from a single sample sequenced in a study of T cell responses to AZD1222 COVID-19 vaccine. Profiled with immunoSEQ multiplex PCR; TCRdb holds only in-frame clones, not every one. This sample has roughly 150,000 clones, with less than 95% found just once. The source was peripheral blood, collected 28 days after the second AZD1222 dose. The receptors were gathered from an adult who received the AZD1222 COVID-19 vaccine.

The chain employs TRBV5-1 and TRBJ2-3; D not certain. The CDR3 extends over 16 amino acids. V lost 1 base and J 6 bases, leaving 18 bases between the germline ends. CDR1 and CDR2 (germline): SGHRS, YFSETQ. CDR3 sequence: CASSLSSDKGWDTQYF. CDR3 sequence (DNA): TGCGCCAGCAGCTTGTCGAGCGATAAAGGTTGGGATACGCAGTATTTT.

The gene calls are TRBV5-6 and TRBJ1-1, with 9 bases identical to TRBD1. CDR1 and CDR2 (germline): SGHDT, YYEEEE. The CDR3 runs to 14 residues. V shed 3 bases and J 4 bases; nucleotides not matched to a gene: 4. Here the CDR3 reads CASSSLDRGTEAFF. CDR3 nucleotide sequence: TGTGCCAGCAGCTCTTTGGACAGGGGCACTGAAGCTTTCTTT.

This clone was seen once. The V and J genes are TRBV5-8 and TRBJ2-5; TRBD1 or TRBD2 may be the D gene (5 bases each). This CDR3 is 14 amino acids long. Trimming took 5 bases from V and 0 from J, leaving 11 bases between them. Germline V gene lookup returns CDR1 SGHTS and CDR2 YDEGEE. CDR3 DNA sequence: TGTGCCAGCAGTCCGGGGACGGACCAAGAGACCCAGTACTTC. Encoded protein: CASSPGTDQETQYF.

V is TRBV24-1 and J is TRBJ2-5; tentatively, D is TRBD2 (5 bases). Germline CDR1 and CDR2: KGHDR and SFDVKD. The V end was cut by 9 bases, the J end by 0 bases, with 16 bases between. This CDR3 has 15 residues. CDR3 nucleotide sequence: TGTGCCACCCCACATCAACGGGGTCACCAAGAGACCCAGTACTTC. Translation gives CATPHQRGHQETQYF.

This sequence joins TRBV7-8 and TRBJ2-1; weak D call: TRBD1 (6 bases). The CDR3 is 16 residues long. Germline lookup yields CDR1 SGHVS and CDR2 FQNEAQ. The V gene lost 1 base and the J gene lost 3 bases, with 13 bases spanning the gap. The CDR3 is CASSLEGVSGYNEQFF. CDR3 DNA sequence: TGTGCCAGCAGCTTAGAGGGGGTAAGCGGCTACAATGAGCAGTTCTTC.

The genes are TRBV7-9 and TRBJ2-3; 8 bases map to TRBD2. The V gene's germline CDR1 is SEHNR and CDR2 FQNEAQ (reference sequence). The junction had 6 bases not matched to a gene; V was cut back by 5 bases and J by 2 bases. This CDR3 is 15 amino acids long. CDR3 sequence (DNA): TGTGCCAGCAGCACCTATAGCGGGAACACAGATACGCAGTATTTT. Amino acid sequence: CASSTYSGNTDTQYF.

The gene calls are TRBV7-9 and TRBJ1-4; no firm D call. Germline lookup yields CDR1 SEHNR and CDR2 FQNEAQ (reference sequence). The CDR3 has 15 amino acids. Trimming pared 5 bases from V and 7 bases from J, leaving 17 bases between. CDR3 sequence: CASSQSAATGEKLFF. DNA of the CDR3: TGTGCCAGCAGCCAGAGTGCGGCGACGGGTGAAAAACTGTTTTTT.

The CDR3, as DNA: TGTGCCACGGTTAGGGACCACCCCTACAATGAGCAGTTCTTC. Amino acids: CATVRDHPYNEQFF. This sequence joins TRBV10-3 and TRBJ2-1, with D perhaps given as TRBD1 or TRBD2 (5 bases each). The CDR3 is 14 amino acids. Between the trimmed V and J ends, which lost 10 bases and 2 bases, there was a span of 15 bases. Germline values: CDR1 ENHRY, CDR2 SYGVKD.

This rearrangement joins TRBV4-1 to TRBJ2-2; 10 bases align to TRBD1. Trimming took 1 base from V and 7 from J; bases not matched to a gene: 15. Germline V gene lookup returns CDR1 MGHRA and CDR2 YSYEKL. The CDR3 length is 19 residues. The CDR3 region is CASSQGRDRGPVLGGELFF. As DNA, the CDR3 is TGCGCCAGCAGCCAAGGTCGCGACAGGGGGCCCGTTTTGGGCGGGGAGCTGTTTTTT.

The genes are TRBV30 and TRBJ2-5; no clear D gene. The CDR3 covers 11 residues. The V gene's germline CDR1 is GTSNPN and CDR2 SVGIG (reference sequence). V was clipped by 4 bases and J by 2 bases, with 5 bases between them. The CDR3 spells CAWTQQETQYF. The CDR3 coding sequence is TGTGCCTGGACTCAACAAGAGACCCAGTACTTC. Full variable domain (missing parts from reference TRBV30 and TRBJ2-5): SQTIHQWPATLVQPVGSPLSLECTVEGTSNPNLYWYRQAAGRGLQLLFYSVGIGQISSEVPQNLSASRPQDRQFILSSKKLLLSDSGFYLCAWTQQETQYFGPGTRLLVL.

This clone was seen repeatedly, ten times or more. The chain carries TRBV6-5 and TRBJ2-7; 7 bases match TRBD1. The CDR3 is 14 amino acids. The junction had 11 bases not matched to a gene; V was cut back by 0 bases and J by 12 bases. CDR1 is MNHEY, CDR2 SVGAGI, per germline. CDR3 DNA: TGTGCCAGCAGTTACTCGTCGACAGGGAGTCTTTTGTACTTC. It specifies CASSYSSTGSLLYF.

V and J are TRBV20-1 and TRBJ2-7, with D hard to call. The CDR3 contains 11 residues. In germline, CDR1 is DFQATT, CDR2 SNEGSKA (reference sequence). Trimming removed 5 bases at V and 1 base at J, with 6 bases between. DNA of the CDR3: TGCAGTGCTCCCTTATCCTACGAGCAGTACTTC. Its translation is CSAPLSYEQYF.

The chain recombines TRBV30 with TRBJ1-4; D unclear. CDR1 is GTSNPN, CDR2 SVGIG, per germline (reference sequence). V shed 0 bases and J shed 8 bases, with 16 bases lying between them. There are 15 residues in the CDR3. CDR3 amino acids: CAWSVRTLRGEKLFF. The CDR3, as DNA: TGTGCCTGGAGTGTTCGGACGCTAAGAGGGGAAAAACTGTTTTTT.

The chain has TRBV12-3 or TRBV12-4 and TRBJ1-2, with TRBD1 identical over 8 bases. V dropped 1 base and J dropped 7; count of bases not matched to a gene: 2. The CDR3 runs to 13 residues. The CDR3 loop is CASSLGDRSGYTF. In DNA form, the CDR3 reads TGTGCCAGCAGTTTAGGGGACAGGTCTGGCTACACCTTC.

This clone was observed a handful of times. The J gene is TRBJ1-5, the V gene TRBV4-1; 9 bases line up with TRBD1. Germline CDR1 reads MGHRA; CDR2 reads YSYEKL. This CDR3 has 15 residues. With V trimmed by 8 bases and J by 4 bases, 9 bases remained unmatched. The CDR3 sequence is CASGASDRGNQPQHF. The CDR3 nucleotides are TGCGCCAGCGGCGCCTCGGACAGGGGAAATCAGCCCCAGCATTTT.

The chain couples TRBV30 to TRBJ1-5, with 9 bases that match TRBD1. There are 13 residues in the CDR3. Germline V lookup: CDR1 GTSNPN, CDR2 SVGIG (reference sequence). With V trimmed by 5 bases and J by 7 bases, 6 bases remained unmatched. The CDR3: CAWCTGGGQPQHF. In nucleotides, the CDR3 is TGTGCCTGGTGTACAGGGGGCGGGCAGCCCCAGCATTTT.

The rearrangement links TRBV10-3 to TRBJ1-2, with 9 positions matching TRBD1. Looked up from germline, CDR1 is ENHRY and CDR2 is SYGVKD. With 3 bases clipped from V and 0 bases from J, the junction kept 5 bases outside the gene matches. The CDR3 contains 16 residues. The CDR3: CAISEAQGATNYGYTF. The CDR3 DNA reads TGTGCCATCAGTGAAGCACAGGGGGCCACTAACTATGGCTACACCTTC.

The chain links TRBV30 to TRBJ1-5; D remains ambiguous. The CDR3 totals 16 residues. Germline loops: CDR1 GTSNPN, CDR2 SVGIG (reference sequence). Trimming removed 0 bases from V and 8 bases from J, with 20 bases in between. The CDR3 DNA is TGTGCCTGGAGTGTACGGTCGGCCTTGGGAAGAAAGCCCCAGCATTTT. It codes for CAWSVRSALGRKPQHF.